The 28 T cell receptor beta chains below come from one sample, sequenced in a study of blood T cells in healthy people across ages (dated by TCRdb to the mid-2010s). The library was produced with 5' RACE. Sequencing was carried out with an Illumina HiSeq 2500. A second roughly 6 to 12 cycle PCR used a sample-barcoded 5' primer and a J-beta primer mix. TCRdb handled the public reads itself, with Q25 trimming in fastp and clone calling in MiXCR, and kept productive beta chains. Each record represents a unique CDR3 protein, reported with the most common genes and DNA among its rows. The sample includes 1.5 million to 2 million distinct CDR3 sequences, with about 28% observed a single time. Jointly, the top ten make up less than 9.5% of the sample. The sequencing sample was made of blood. The receptors here all came from a woman aged 25 to 39 in good health.

This clonotype has only a few counts. The V call is TRBV24-1, the J call TRBJ2-7; tentative D call: TRBD2 (6 bases). Germline V gives CDR1 KGHDR, CDR2 SFDVKD. Trimming stripped 3 bases from V and 6 bases from J, with 11 bases between. This CDR3 has 13 amino acids. This CDR3 reads CATSDQAEGEQYF. The CDR3 DNA follows: TGTGCCACCAGTGATCAAGCGGAGGGCGAGCAGTACTTC.

The chain combines TRBV7-9 with TRBJ2-1; 9 positions agree with TRBD1. Germline-derived CDR1 and CDR2 are SEHNR and FQNEAQ (reference sequence). The CDR3 covers 16 residues. J gave up 7 bases and V 0 bases, and 7 bases lay outside the gene matches. Here the CDR3 reads CASSLAGTGPGNEQFF. The DNA of the CDR3 is TGTGCCAGCAGCTTAGCCGGGACAGGGCCCGGGAATGAGCAGTTCTTC.

This clonotype was seen only a few times. The chain joins TRBV20-1 to TRBJ1-1; no firm D call. The ends were cut back, 6 bases at V and 8 bases at J, with 13 bases in the middle. In germline, CDR1 is DFQATT, CDR2 SNEGSKA (reference sequence). CDR3 length equals 11 residues. The CDR3 protein is CSARRLAEAFF. CDR3 DNA: TGCAGTGCGAGGCGGCTGGCAGAAGCTTTCTTT.

This clonotype was seen repeatedly, ten times or more. The V and J genes are TRBV6-1 and TRBJ2-7, with D perhaps TRBD1 (6 bases). CDR1 and CDR2 from the germline V gene are MNHNS and SASEGT. The CDR3 covers 13 residues. Trimming stripped 8 bases from V and 7 bases from J, with 18 bases between. CDR3 loop: CASLDRLLGEQYF. CDR3 in DNA: TGTGCCAGCCTAGACAGGTTGCTGGGGGAGCAGTACTTC.

The chain joins TRBV5-1 to TRBJ2-5; D tentatively fits TRBD1 or TRBD2 (5 bases each). The V gene's germline CDR1 is SGHRS and CDR2 YFSETQ. With 3 bases removed from V and 7 bases from J, the gap between germline ends came to 16 bases. CDR3 length: 14 residues. Written as DNA, the CDR3 is TGCGCCAGCAGCTCAGAGGGGATTATCGGGACCCAGTACTTC. This sequence encodes CASSSEGIIGTQYF.

The V call is TRBV20-1, the J call TRBJ1-2, with 9 bases fitting TRBD1. With 5 bases clipped from V and 6 bases from J, the junction kept 4 bases outside the gene matches. The CDR3 has 12 residues. Germline-derived CDR1 and CDR2 are DFQATT and SNEGSKA (reference sequence). In nucleotides, the CDR3 is TGCAGTGCTGGACGGACAGGGGATGGCTACACCTTC. This gives the protein CSAGRTGDGYTF.

This clonotype was recorded many times. The V and J genes are TRBV11-2 and TRBJ1-2, with TRBD1 as a possible D gene (6 bases). V lost 1 base to trimming and J lost 5 bases, with 20 bases between them. CDR1 and CDR2 (germline): SGHAT, FQNNGV. The CDR3 covers 17 residues. CDR3 loop: CASSLGAGAILGYGYTF. The CDR3 region has the DNA TGTGCCAGCAGCTTAGGGGCAGGGGCCATCCTTGGGTATGGCTACACCTTC.

This clonotype was seen a handful of times. The V call is TRBV27, the J call TRBJ1-1, with D perhaps TRBD1 (5 bases). The germline CDR1 and CDR2 sequences are MNHEY and SMNVEV (reference sequence). The CDR3 loop spans 13 amino acids. Trimming took 5 bases from V and 7 from J, leaving 14 bases between them. Written as DNA, the CDR3 is TGTGCCAGCAGTAGCTCAGGGTGGAATGAAGCTTTCTTT. Translating gives CASSSSGWNEAFF.

CDR3 sequence: CASSASGRAGEQYF. The CDR3, as DNA: TGTGCCAGCAGCGCCAGCGGGAGGGCAGGCGAGCAGTACTTC. The chain has TRBV9 and TRBJ2-7, with 10 bases that match TRBD2. The CDR3 consists of 14 residues. The trim removed 3 bases at V and 6 bases at J, leaving 6 bases unmatched. In germline, CDR1 is SGDLS, CDR2 YYNGEE.

The V and J genes are TRBV30 and TRBJ2-6; 8 nucleotides match TRBD2. Germline V CDR1 and CDR2: GTSNPN, SVGIG (reference sequence). This CDR3 is 16 amino acids long. Trimming cost V 7 bases and J 1 base; bases outside gene matches: 9. CDR3 sequence reads: CAFRGGARSGANVLTF. DNA of the CDR3: TGTGCCTTCCGGGGGGGGGCTAGGTCTGGGGCCAACGTCCTGACTTTC.

V gene TRBV24-1 combines with J gene TRBJ2-2, with TRBD2 matching over 7 bases. The ends lost 7 bases at V and 6 bases at J; junction bases unmatched: 7. The germline V gene has CDR1 KGHDR and CDR2 SFDVKD. This CDR3 is built from 14 residues. CDR3 in DNA: TGTGCCACCAGCCCAGCCCGGGGGGCCGGGGAGCTGTTTTTT. This translates into CATSPARGAGELFF.

This clonotype showed up just a few times. The chain employs TRBV6-6 and TRBJ2-5; tentatively, D is TRBD1 (6 bases). There are 17 residues in the CDR3. With 0 bases removed from V and 7 bases from J, the gap between germline ends came to 21 bases. The germline CDR1 and CDR2 sequences are MNHNY and SVGAGI (reference sequence). CDR3 DNA: TGTGCCAGCAGTTACTCGTCTTCGAGGGCAGGGGCAGGGACCCAGTACTTC. This translates into CASSYSSSRAGAGTQYF.

A few counts support this clonotype. CDR3 in amino acids: CASSSTGLAGEDTQYF. The CDR3 nucleotides read TGTGCCAGCAGTTCGACCGGACTAGCGGGAGAAGATACGCAGTATTTT. The chain joins TRBV12-3 or TRBV12-4 to TRBJ2-3, with 13 bases fitting TRBD2. The CDR3 extends over 16 amino acids. With 4 bases clipped from V and 5 bases from J, the junction kept 6 bases outside the gene matches.

In this sample, this clonotype turned up a few times. The chain is built from TRBV29-1 and TRBJ1-4, with TRBD1 identical over 8 bases. Germline V CDR1 and CDR2: SQVTM, ANQGSEA. V lost 2 bases to trimming and J lost 5 bases; unmatched junction nucleotides: 7. This CDR3 is built from 15 residues. CDR3 nucleotides: TGCAGCGTTGAAAGTCCCCCAGGGGGCAATGAAAAACTGTTTTTT. Amino acid sequence: CSVESPPGGNEKLFF.

In this sample, this clonotype turned up many times. The chain joins TRBV7-9 to TRBJ2-6, with D maybe TRBD1 (6 bases). V lost 5 bases to trimming and J lost 4 bases, with 18 bases between them. This CDR3 has 17 residues. Per germline, CDR1 SEHNR and CDR2 FQNEAQ (reference sequence). CDR3 sequence (DNA): TGTGCCAGCAGCAGGCCTTACAGGGTTTCGGGGGCCAACGTCCTGACTTTC. As protein: CASSRPYRVSGANVLTF.

The chain links TRBV27 to TRBJ2-1; 9 bases align to TRBD2. CDR3 size: 15 residues. Germline lookup yields CDR1 MNHEY and CDR2 SMNVEV (reference sequence). V was pared by 5 bases and J by 10 bases, with 12 bases of the junction left unmatched. CDR3 region: CASSRVGGGAREQFF. The CDR3 region has the DNA TGTGCCAGCAGTCGTGTTGGCGGGGGGGCCCGGGAGCAGTTCTTC.

Note on this clonotype: One junction end disagrees with the germline gene, perhaps due to a read error. CDR3 residues: CASSWGDSPSTGTQYF. In DNA, the CDR3 is TGCGCCAGCAGCTGGGGGGACAGCCCTAGCACAGGTACGCAGTATTTT. The chain is built from TRBV5-1 and TRBJ2-3; the D gene is possibly TRBD1 (7 bases). In germline, CDR1 is SGHRS, CDR2 YFSETQ. CDR3 length: 16 amino acids.

A word on this clonotype: A much more abundant neighbour one base away suggests this may be a read error. V gene TRBV9 combines with J gene TRBJ2-1; 7 bases align to TRBD1. Germline CDR1 SGDLS, CDR2 YYNGEE. The CDR3 is 14 amino acids. The CDR3 sequence: CANSAGTADNEQFF. As DNA, the CDR3 is TGTGCCAACAGCGCCGGGACAGCAGACAATGAGCAGTTCTTC.

The chain uses TRBV7-2 and TRBJ1-2, with 11 bases fitting TRBD1. The CDR3 totals 16 residues. Germline lookup yields CDR1 SGHTA and CDR2 FQGNSA. With V trimmed by 0 bases and J by 7 bases, 7 bases remained unmatched. CDR3 protein: CASSLARGTGGSGYTF. The CDR3 DNA sequence: TGTGCCAGCAGCTTAGCGCGAGGGACAGGGGGAAGTGGCTACACCTTC.

This chain links TRBV9 with TRBJ1-3; D ambiguous. The V gene lost 3 bases and the J gene lost 0 bases, with 7 bases spanning the gap. CDR1 and CDR2 from the germline V gene are SGDLS and YYNGEE. CDR3 size: 14 residues. CDR3 loop: CASSAGNSGNTIYF. The CDR3 DNA sequence: TGTGCCAGCAGCGCCGGGAACTCTGGAAACACCATATATTTT. The complete variable domain, with remaining parts taken from reference TRBV9 and TRBJ1-3, reads DSGVTQTPKHLITATGQRVTLRCSPRSGDLSVYWYQQSLDQGLQFLIQYYNGEERAKGNILERFSAQQFPDLHSELNLSSLELGDSALYFCASSAGNSGNTIYFGEGSWLTVV.

The chain uses TRBV2 and TRBJ2-1; 8 bases agree with TRBD2. The CDR3 length is 16 residues. The V gene's germline CDR1 is SNHLY and CDR2 FYNNEI. V shed 3 bases and J 3 bases; nucleotides not matched to a gene: 7. CDR3 residues: CASSEAGGGNYNEQFF. CDR3 coding DNA: TGTGCCAGCAGTGAGGCCGGGGGGGGGAACTACAATGAGCAGTTCTTC.

The chain joins TRBV7-2 to TRBJ2-1; TRBD2 matches at 13 bases. Trimming at V came to 5 bases and at J to 7 bases, leaving 5 bases not matched to a gene. This CDR3 comprises 15 residues. Germline V gene sequence: CDR1 SGHTA, CDR2 FQGNSA. The CDR3 reads CASSTGLAGANEQFF. The CDR3 DNA is TGTGCCAGCAGCACCGGACTAGCGGGGGCTAATGAGCAGTTCTTC.

J is TRBJ1-2 and V is TRBV2; possibly TRBD1 for D (5 bases). The CDR3 has 13 residues. CDR1 is SNHLY, CDR2 FYNNEI, per germline. Between the trimmed V and J ends, which lost 2 bases and 8 bases, there was a span of 12 bases. DNA for the CDR3: TGTGCCAGCAGTGAATTTGGAGGGGTCGGCTACACCTTC. Encoded protein: CASSEFGGVGYTF.

A few counts support this clonotype. The chain recombines TRBV20-1 with TRBJ2-7; D is ambiguous. V lost 3 bases and J 2 bases, leaving 17 bases between the germline ends. Looked up from germline, CDR1 is DFQATT and CDR2 is SNEGSKA (reference sequence). This CDR3 comprises 15 residues. CDR3 in DNA: TGCAGTGCTAGTCGAAGGGCCTTAGGGACCTACGAGCAGTACTTC. Encoded protein: CSASRRALGTYEQYF.

The rearrangement joins TRBV6-6 to TRBJ1-4; 7 bases map to TRBD1. Germline V gene data show CDR1 as MNHNY and CDR2 as SVGAGI (reference sequence). The CDR3 contains 14 residues. Trimming removed 6 bases from V and 7 bases from J; junction bases left unmatched: 8. DNA for the CDR3: TGTGCCAGCAGATCCGGGACAGTCGGTGAAAAACTGTTTTTT. Protein: CASRSGTVGEKLFF.

The sample holds a few counts of this clonotype. This rearrangement joins TRBV7-8 to TRBJ1-5; 7 bases map to TRBD1. Germline V gene data show CDR1 as SGHVS and CDR2 as FQNEAQ. CDR3 length: 16 residues. V dropped 8 bases and J dropped 0; count of bases not matched to a gene: 10. CDR3 sequence: CASLPGTEYSNQPQHF. The CDR3 bases are TGTGCCAGCTTACCCGGGACAGAATATAGCAATCAGCCCCAGCATTTT.

Notes on this clonotype: It may be a read error: a sequence one base away is much more abundant. The chain links TRBV7-2 to TRBJ2-4; D remains ambiguous. The CDR3 covers 13 residues. In germline, CDR1 is SGHTA, CDR2 FQGNSA. In nucleotides, the CDR3 is TGTGCCGGCAGCTTAGACCCCACCACCATTCAGTACTTC. It is translated as CAGSLDPTTIQYF.

The table lists this clonotype with a few counts. The CDR3 nucleotides are TGTGCCAGCAGCCCCGGTGGGGTCCCCGGGGAGCAGTACTTC. This translates into CASSPGGVPGEQYF. The genes are TRBV9 and TRBJ2-7; D is uncertain. The CDR3 has 14 amino acids. CDR1 SGDLS and CDR2 YYNGEE come from the germline V gene. Trimming removed 4 bases from V and 7 bases from J, with 18 bases in between.